One and the same sample provided the 27 T cell receptor beta chains below, sequenced in a study of cytomegalovirus exposure and HLA in healthy donors. The PCR used 60 Vbeta and 13 Jbeta primers. Using immunoSEQ multiplex PCR, the repertoire was profiled, and TCRdb retains in-frame clones only, with some absent. The table has around 170,000 clones, 65% to 90% seen once. Material for sequencing was PBMCs. These receptors came from a middle-aged man in good health and CMV-seropositive.

This clone has just a few counts. The chain links TRBV19 to TRBJ2-7; possibly TRBD2 for D (5 bases). From germline, CDR1 is LNHDA and CDR2 SQIVND (reference sequence). V lost 3 bases, J lost 5 bases, and 14 bases lay in between. The CDR3 consists of 14 residues. The CDR3 DNA sequence: TGTGCCAGTAGTATTTCTAGAGGGCCTGACGAGCAGTACTTC. Protein product: CASSISRGPDEQYF.

A word on this clone: The junction does not match germline at one end; this may be a read error. The chain links TRBV7-9 to TRBJ2-1, with 7 bases aligning to TRBD1. This CDR3 is 11 amino acids long. Germline-derived CDR1 and CDR2 are SEHNR and FQNEAQ (reference sequence). CDR3: CSSSSGQVGFF. CDR3 in DNA: TGTTCCAGCAGCTCCGGACAGGTTGGGTTCTTC.

The chain has TRBV21-1 and TRBJ2-3; TRBD1 reflects the table's D call only, with no check against the DNA. TRBV21-1 constitutes a pseudogene. The CDR3 sequence is 15 residues long. This chain's CDR3 is CASSNPPGTTHTQYF. DNA for the CDR3: TGTGCCAGCAGCAACCCTCCAGGGACAACCCATACGCAGTATTTT.

This sequence joins TRBV6-6 and TRBJ2-7; 10 bases match TRBD2. The trim removed 2 bases at V and 6 bases at J, leaving 7 bases unmatched. This CDR3 has 15 residues. The germline CDR1 and CDR2 sequences are MNHNY and SVGAGI (reference sequence). The CDR3 loop is CASSYAAGGRLEQYF. In DNA, the CDR3 is TGTGCCAGCAGTTACGCAGCGGGGGGGCGGCTCGAGCAGTACTTC.

There are a few counts of this clone. The CDR3 DNA follows: TGTGCCAGCAGCCGGGACAGGGTGTACGAGCAGTACTTC. Translating gives CASSRDRVYEQYF. The chain uses TRBV5-4 and TRBJ2-7; 9 bases line up with TRBD1. The CDR3 is 13 residues long. Per germline, CDR1 SGHNT and CDR2 YYREEE (reference sequence). Unmatched junction bases numbered 3, after V lost 4 bases and J lost 4 bases.

The CDR3 here is CASSPLGVAGDSYEQYF. The CDR3 coding sequence is TGTGCCAGCAGCCCACTGGGGGTAGCGGGGGACTCCTACGAGCAGTACTTC. The V call is TRBV5-4, the J call TRBJ2-7; 9 bases line up with TRBD2. Germline trimming cut 4 bases from V and 0 bases from J; bases unmatched to any gene: 11. Per the germline V gene, CDR1 is SGHNT and CDR2 is YYREEE (reference sequence). The CDR3 consists of 17 residues.

This chain connects TRBV7-9 to TRBJ1-4; no clear D. Germline V lookup: CDR1 SEHNR, CDR2 FQNEAQ (reference sequence). This CDR3 region has 14 residues. Trimming left V 5 bases short and J 1 base short, with 8 bases between. This chain's CDR3 is CASSLKLTNEKLFF. Written as DNA, the CDR3 is TGTGCCAGCAGCCTCAAGCTAACTAATGAAAAACTGTTTTTT.

This clone was counted a few times. V is TRBV28 and J is TRBJ1-2; possibly TRBD1 for D (6 bases). Trimming removed 6 bases from V and 7 bases from J, with 21 bases in between. The CDR3 is made up of 15 amino acids. Germline V gene lookup returns CDR1 MDHEN and CDR2 SYDVKM. CDR3: CASRPQGPPASGYTF. The CDR3 DNA follows: TGTGCCAGCAGACCCCAGGGGCCCCCGGCTTCTGGCTACACCTTC.

This clone was observed a few times. This rearrangement joins TRBV11-2 to TRBJ1-1, with 9 bases aligning to TRBD1. Unmatched junction bases numbered 4, after V lost 1 base and J lost 7 bases. Germline CDR1 and CDR2: SGHAT and FQNNGV. The CDR3 is made up of 14 amino acids. The CDR3 here is CASSLVGQGLEAFF. CDR3 DNA sequence: TGTGCCAGCAGCTTAGTGGGACAGGGCCTTGAAGCTTTCTTT. The full variable domain, rest sourced from reference TRBV11-2 and TRBJ1-1, is EAGVAQSPRYKIIEKRQSVAFWCNPISGHATLYWYQQILGQGPKLLIQFQNNGVVDDSQLPKDRFSAERLKGVDSTLKIQPAKLEDSAVYLCASSLVGQGLEAFFGQGTRLTVV.

V and J are TRBV9 and TRBJ2-1; the D gene is possibly TRBD2 (6 bases). Trimming left V 0 bases short and J 7 bases short, with 11 bases between. The CDR3 extends over 14 amino acids. Per germline, CDR1 SGDLS and CDR2 YYNGEE. Written as DNA, the CDR3 is TGTGCCAGCAGCGTAGCGAGCGCGGGGAATGAGCAGTTCTTC. Its protein is CASSVASAGNEQFF.

This clone was seen only once. This rearrangement joins TRBV23-1 to TRBJ2-3; 13 bases map to TRBD2. TRBV23-1 falls under the ORF class, with uncertain function. V was clipped by 7 bases and J by 0 bases; unmatched bases: 4. This CDR3 spans 16 amino acids. The CDR3 DNA is TGCGCCAGCACCACTAGCGGGGGGGAGAGCACAGATACGCAGTATTTT. Translation gives CASTTSGGESTDTQYF.

This clone has only a few counts. This chain joins TRBV7-9 and TRBJ2-7, with D perhaps TRBD1 (5 bases). Germline values: CDR1 SEHNR, CDR2 FQNEAQ (reference sequence). The CDR3 is made up of 12 amino acids. Trimming cost V 5 bases and J 5 bases, with 10 bases left between them. The DNA for the CDR3 is TGTGCCAGCAGCGTCAGGGTGGACGAGCAGTACTTC. Its translation is CASSVRVDEQYF.

The chain recombines TRBV10-2 with TRBJ1-1, with D possibly TRBD1 on 5 matching bases. The CDR3 runs 14 residues. Trimming cost V 1 base and J 1 base, with 7 bases left between them. CDR1 WSHSY and CDR2 SAAADI come from the germline V gene. CDR3 in DNA: TGCGCCAGCAGTGAGTACGGGGGGAACACTGAAGCTTTCTTT. Protein: CASSEYGGNTEAFF.

This clone turned up a few times. J is TRBJ1-5 and V is TRBV30; D is uncertain. V lost 2 bases, J lost 4 bases, and 15 bases lay in between. CDR1 is GTSNPN and CDR2 is SVGIG in the germline V gene (reference sequence). CDR3 size: 15 residues. CDR3: CAWSTAPTNNQPQHF. The DNA of the CDR3 is TGTGCCTGGAGTACAGCCCCGACTAATAATCAGCCCCAGCATTTT.

V usage is TRBV11-2 and J usage is TRBJ2-1, with 9 bases fitting TRBD2. Germline V gene sequence: CDR1 SGHAT, CDR2 FQNNGV. The CDR3 is 15 amino acids. Germline trimming cut 5 bases from V and 9 bases from J; bases unmatched to any gene: 11. In DNA, the CDR3 is TGTGCCAGCAGCCCTCGCCGTAGCGGGGGTGGTGAGCAGTTCTTC. Translated, it gives CASSPRRSGGGEQFF.

This sequence joins TRBV15 and TRBJ2-4, with TRBD1 matching 8 bases. Germline CDR1 reads LNHNV; CDR2 reads YYDKDF (reference sequence). The length of the CDR3 is 16 residues. V was pared by 5 bases and J by 8 bases, with 14 bases of the junction left unmatched. CDR3 DNA sequence: TGTGCCACCAGCGGGGGACCCGGGACAGGCGACGACATTCAGTACTTC. Translating gives CATSGGPGTGDDIQYF.

The chain uses TRBV27 and TRBJ2-2; a weak D match, TRBD2 (6 bases). The CDR3 is 15 residues long. Trimming took off 8 bases at V and 6 bases at J, with 19 bases between the two ends. Per the germline V gene, CDR1 is MNHEY and CDR2 is SMNVEV (reference sequence). In DNA, the CDR3 is TGTGCCAGCGGAGGCGGGACCGCGAGAGCCGGGGAGCTGTTTTTT. It yields the protein CASGGGTARAGELFF.

The V call is TRBV19, the J call TRBJ2-1; a possible D gene is TRBD2 (6 bases). This CDR3 has 14 residues. Germline V CDR1 and CDR2: LNHDA, SQIVND (reference sequence). Trimming pared 3 bases from V and 8 bases from J, leaving 14 bases between. This CDR3 reads CASSIVTGGDEQFF. CDR3 nucleotide sequence: TGTGCCAGTAGTATTGTCACAGGAGGGGATGAGCAGTTCTTC. Complete variable domain (other parts from reference TRBV19 and TRBJ2-1): DGGITQSPKYLFRKEGQNVTLSCEQNLNHDAMYWYRQDPGQGLRLIYYSQIVNDFQKGDIAEGYSVSREKKESFPLTVTSAQKNPTAFYLCASSIVTGGDEQFFGPGTRLTVL.

The J gene is TRBJ2-7, the V gene TRBV27, with D maybe TRBD2 (7 bases). The CDR3 runs 12 residues. Germline CDR1 and CDR2: MNHEY and SMNVEV (reference sequence). V was shortened by 3 bases and J by 7 bases, with 10 bases between the two germline ends. CDR3 in amino acids: CASSFRGGEQYF. In nucleotides, the CDR3 is TGTGCCAGCAGTTTTAGGGGGGGAGAGCAGTACTTC.

A few counts support this clone. The chain couples TRBV27 to TRBJ2-7, with D unclear. This CDR3 spans 13 amino acids. V lost 4 bases and J lost 3, with 10 bases in between. Germline-derived CDR1 and CDR2 are MNHEY and SMNVEV (reference sequence). CDR3 loop: CASSSAEVYEQYF. The CDR3 DNA reads as TGTGCCAGCAGTTCCGCTGAGGTCTACGAGCAGTACTTC.

The chain links TRBV6-6 to TRBJ2-2, with D perhaps TRBD2 (7 bases). The CDR3 totals 15 residues. Germline loops: CDR1 MNHNY, CDR2 SVGAGI (reference sequence). The germline V and J ends were trimmed by 6 bases and 7 bases, with 18 bases remaining between them. CDR3 DNA: TGTGCCAGCAGCGAACGGGGGGCGCGTCTCGGGGAGCTGTTTTTT. Residues: CASSERGARLGELFF.

This chain uses TRBV6-4 with TRBJ2-3, with a possible D match to TRBD2 (6 bases). The CDR3 length is 15 residues. V was pared by 4 bases and J by 1 base, with 12 bases between. The germline CDR1 and CDR2 sequences are MRHNA and SNTAGT. CDR3 residues: CASSALARGTDTQYF. The CDR3 coding sequence is TGTGCCAGCAGTGCACTAGCACGTGGCACAGATACGCAGTATTTT.

On this clone: One end of the junction is discordant with germline, which a read error may explain. In nucleotides, the CDR3 is TGTGCTAGCAGCTTAGGGTCCCCAGGAGAGACCCAGTACTTC. Its protein product is CASSLGSPGETQYF. V usage is TRBV7-7 and J usage is TRBJ2-5; D ambiguous. The CDR3 sequence is 14 residues long. Germline V gene sequence: CDR1 SSHAT, CDR2 FNYEAQ (reference sequence).

This chain joins TRBV5-6 and TRBJ2-5, with D possibly TRBD1 on 6 matching bases. The germline gives CDR1 SGHDT, CDR2 YYEEEE. V was trimmed by 1 base and J by 4 bases, leaving 14 bases between them. CDR3 length: 15 amino acids. CDR3: CASSLRALGGETQYF. CDR3 in DNA: TGTGCCAGCAGCTTGCGGGCCCTAGGGGGAGAGACCCAGTACTTC.

The V call is TRBV7-8, the J call TRBJ2-7, with D possibly TRBD1 on 6 matching bases. Germline CDR1 SGHVS, CDR2 FQNEAQ. V dropped 1 base and J dropped 2 bases, with 9 bases sitting between them. CDR3 length: 14 residues. CDR3 sequence reads: CASSLGQVAYEQYF. In nucleotides, the CDR3 is TGTGCCAGCAGCTTAGGACAGGTCGCCTACGAGCAGTACTTC.

This clone was recorded once. The chain is built from TRBV6-5 and TRBJ2-7, with D perhaps TRBD1 (6 bases). The V gene's germline CDR1 is MNHEY and CDR2 SVGAGI. CDR3 length: 14 residues. V was clipped by 10 bases and J by 3 bases, with 19 bases between them. CDR3 region: CATDPPKDSYEQYF. The CDR3 DNA follows: TGTGCCACCGACCCCCCGAAGGACAGCTACGAGCAGTACTTC.

This clone was seen just once. The chain has TRBV18 and TRBJ1-4; 7 positions match TRBD1. V was clipped by 3 bases and J by 4 bases; unmatched bases: 5. The germline gives CDR1 KGHSH, CDR2 LQKENI. The CDR3 sequence is 15 residues long. CDR3 coding DNA: TGTGCCAGCTCACCGGGACAGCTGAGTAATGAAAAACTGTTTTTT. Translated: CASSPGQLSNEKLFF.